The sequence of this TCR beta chain was determined in a study of T cells after yellow fever vaccination. General study points: Re-detected after boosting: most primary clones, about 95% of CD4 and over 80% of CD8. Peaking on day 5 versus 15, the secondary response was faster but weaker.

Synthesis of TCR cDNA relied on 5'RACE template switching, which attached a universal primer site and UMIs. From the 5' RACE reads, TCRdb called clonotypes with MiXCR, one entry per CDR3 protein. Counted here are roughly 170,000 distinct CDR3 sequences, around 9.3% occurring once; the ten biggest clones make up around 35%. Looked up from germline, CDR1 is SGHRS and CDR2 is YFSETQ. V was pared by 0 bases and J by 1 base, with 14 bases between. The CDR3 length is 17 residues. This clonotype was counted between two and nine times. Its antigen is not identified. The clonotype was recovered from a young man who received the YFV17D yellow fever vaccine. The sequenced sample was CD8+ T cells sorted from PBMCs, obtained 45 days after the yellow fever booster vaccination. The chain has TRBV5-1 and TRBJ2-1; D remains unclear. The CDR3 reads CASSLAWAPRSYNEQFF. In DNA, the CDR3 is TGCGCCAGCAGCTTGGCGTGGGCCCCACGGTCCTACAATGAGCAGTTCTTC.